Described below is a single T cell receptor beta chain sequence and its context. Its antigen is not known. The source of the sample is a study of cytomegalovirus exposure and HLA in healthy donors. PCR used 60 Vbeta primers and 13 Jbeta primers. Here immunoSEQ multiplex PCR was the method, and the copy in TCRdb shows in-frame clones only, minus some. The sample lists 150,000 or so clones; 60% to 80% were seen once. CDR1 is MNHNS, CDR2 SASEGT, per germline. After removal of 1 base from V and 7 bases from J, the junction contained 5 bases not matched to a gene. This CDR3 contains 15 residues. Study-wide results and limits: A further, later analysis showed that HLA-associated TCR beta chains (compared with equally common others) were more clonally expanded.

The sequence was obtained from a female donor in good health and CMV-seronegative. The sample comprised PBMCs. The chain joins TRBV6-1 to TRBJ1-4, with 8 bases fitting TRBD1. CDR3 DNA: TGTGCCAGCAGTGAAGGGGGGACAGGAAGTGAAAAACTGTTTTTT. This translates into CASSEGGTGSEKLFF.